This T cell receptor beta chain was retrieved from a study of T cell responses to AZD1222 COVID-19 vaccine. Study-wide findings and caveats: Baseline seropositives among AZD1222 recipients totaled only five to seven. Of spike-specific TCRs, nearly half reportedly target regions left unmutated in variants. Vaccine-associated CD4 TCRs spanned spike, dominant at 160-218 and 743-854.

This clone was counted a single time. The antigen remains unidentified. TCRdb keeps only in-frame clones here, not all; method: immunoSEQ multiplex PCR. The data contain 130,000 to 150,000 clones, over 85% of them singletons. V dropped 3 bases and J dropped 5 bases, with 14 bases sitting between them. CDR3 length: 14 residues. Germline V CDR1 and CDR2: MNHEY, SMNVEV (reference sequence). This chain joins TRBV27 and TRBJ2-7; D not certain. The sample consisted of peripheral blood, taken on day 0 of AZD1222 vaccination. The receptor was derived from an adult in good health. The CDR3 loop reads CASSFKVNSHEQYF. CDR3 bases: TGTGCCAGCAGTTTCAAAGTAAATTCCCACGAGCAGTACTTC.